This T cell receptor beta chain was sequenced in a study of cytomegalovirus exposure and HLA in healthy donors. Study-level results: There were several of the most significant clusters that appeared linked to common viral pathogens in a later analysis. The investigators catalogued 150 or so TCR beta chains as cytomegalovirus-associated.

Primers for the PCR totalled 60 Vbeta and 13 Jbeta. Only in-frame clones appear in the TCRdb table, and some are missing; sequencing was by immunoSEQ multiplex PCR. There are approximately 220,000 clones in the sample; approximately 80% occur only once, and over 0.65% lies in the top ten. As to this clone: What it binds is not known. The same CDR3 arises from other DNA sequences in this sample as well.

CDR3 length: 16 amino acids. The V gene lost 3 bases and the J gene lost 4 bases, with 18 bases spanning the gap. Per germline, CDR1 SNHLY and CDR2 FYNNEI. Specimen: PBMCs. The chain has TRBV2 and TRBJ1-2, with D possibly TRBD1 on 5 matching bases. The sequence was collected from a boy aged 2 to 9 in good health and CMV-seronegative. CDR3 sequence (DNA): TGTGCCAGCAGTGAGCGACAGCCACCCGGGGGCTATGGCTACACCTTC. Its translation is CASSERQPPGGYGYTF.